The 24 T cell receptor beta chains listed next were all sequenced from one sample in a study of circulating and synovial CD4+ cells in juvenile arthritis. The repertoire was sequenced with immunoSEQ multiplex PCR; TCRdb's copy has only in-frame clones and lacks some. The sample has about 33,000 clones, about 95% seen once. Specimen: CD4+ T cells from blood. All receptors come from a human donor with juvenile idiopathic arthritis.

This sequence joins TRBV28 and TRBJ2-7; D uncertain. The CDR3 covers 12 residues. Germline lookup yields CDR1 MDHEN and CDR2 SYDVKM. The germline V and J ends were trimmed by 5 bases and 5 bases, with 10 bases remaining between them. CDR3 DNA sequence: TGTGCCAGCAGTCCTCAGGTTAACGAGCAGTACTTC. Translation: CASSPQVNEQYF. Filled out from reference TRBV28 and TRBJ2-7, the complete variable domain reads DVKVTQSSRYLVKRTGEKVFLECVQDMDHENMFWYRQDPGLGLRLIYFSYDVKMKEKGDIPEGYSVSREKKERFSLILESASTNQTSMYLCASSPQVNEQYFGPGTRLTVT.

The CDR3 DNA is TGTGCCAGCAACCCTTATGGGGCCACAGATACGCAGTATTTT. It is translated as CASNPYGATDTQYF. The J gene is TRBJ2-3, the V gene TRBV27; TRBD1 might be the D (5 bases). V was clipped by 7 bases and J by 2 bases, with 13 bases between them. The CDR3 loop spans 14 amino acids. Germline CDR1 and CDR2: MNHEY and SMNVEV (reference sequence).

The chain is built from TRBV10-3 and TRBJ2-5; 8 positions agree with TRBD2. V was clipped by 1 base and J by 2 bases; unmatched bases: 12. This CDR3 has 18 residues. CDR1 and CDR2 from the germline V gene are ENHRY and SYGVKD. In DNA, the CDR3 is TGTGCCATCAGTGAGTTCACGGGGAGCGGGGGCCTACAAGAGACCCAGTACTTC. Protein: CAISEFTGSGGLQETQYF.

The rearrangement uses TRBV6-1 and TRBJ2-7, with TRBD1 identical over 10 bases. Per the germline V gene, CDR1 is MNHNS and CDR2 is SASEGT. V was clipped by 9 bases and J by 5 bases; unmatched bases: 10. The CDR3 covers 14 residues. The CDR3 loop is CASGSKGTGDEQYF. The CDR3 DNA sequence: TGTGCCAGTGGGAGTAAGGGGACAGGGGACGAGCAGTACTTC.

The chain carries TRBV7-2 and TRBJ1-1; maybe TRBD1 (6 bases). Trimming cost V 0 bases and J 3 bases, with 17 bases left between them. This CDR3 has 17 residues. Germline CDR1 SGHTA, CDR2 FQGNSA. The CDR3 DNA is TGTGCCAGCAGCTTAGCTCGGGGGGCGCGGAGGGACACTGAAGCTTTCTTT. The encoded protein is CASSLARGARRDTEAFF.

The V gene is TRBV18, the J gene TRBJ1-1, with D hard to call. This CDR3 has 14 residues. Deletions cut 3 bases from V and 1 base from J, with 9 bases between. Germline CDR1 reads KGHSH; CDR2 reads LQKENI. The CDR3 DNA is TGTGCCAGCTCACCTCAGGTGGAGAACACTGAAGCTTTCTTT. Its protein product is CASSPQVENTEAFF.

This clone was seen a single time. The chain combines TRBV10-3 with TRBJ2-1; 7 positions agree with TRBD2. V was pared by 11 bases and J by 8 bases, with 15 bases of the junction left unmatched. There are 14 residues in the CDR3. The germline V gene encodes CDR1 ENHRY and CDR2 SYGVKD. As DNA, the CDR3 is TGTGCCCTGGGGGGAGGCGGGAGTATCTATGAGCAGTTCTTC. Translating it yields CALGGGGSIYEQFF.

The chain is built from TRBV28 and TRBJ1-2, with unresolved D. Per the germline V gene, CDR1 is MDHEN and CDR2 is SYDVKM. V was pared by 4 bases and J by 0 bases, with 9 bases between. The CDR3 loop spans 14 amino acids. The DNA for the CDR3 is TGTGCCAGCAGTTGGGCGACATCTAACTATGGCTACACCTTC. This sequence encodes CASSWATSNYGYTF.

The genes are TRBV28 and TRBJ2-7; D possibly corresponds to TRBD2 (5 bases). V gave up 2 bases and J gave up 4 bases, with 6 bases separating them. This CDR3 region has 12 residues. The germline gives CDR1 MDHEN, CDR2 SYDVKM. The DNA of the CDR3 is TGTGCCAGCAGTTTAGGAGGATACGAGCAGTACTTC. Translation: CASSLGGYEQYF. Full variable domain (rest looked up from reference TRBV28 and TRBJ2-7): DVKVTQSSRYLVKRTGEKVFLECVQDMDHENMFWYRQDPGLGLRLIYFSYDVKMKEKGDIPEGYSVSREKKERFSLILESASTNQTSMYLCASSLGGYEQYFGPGTRLTVT.

This chain joins TRBV6-5 and TRBJ2-5; 7 bases are shared with TRBD1. The CDR3 covers 14 residues. CDR1 is MNHEY and CDR2 is SVGAGI in the germline V gene. J gave up 6 bases and V 0 bases, and 4 bases lay outside the gene matches. The CDR3 bases are TGTGCCAGCAGTTACTCGACAGGGACCCAGACCCAGTACTTC. It encodes CASSYSTGTQTQYF.

V gene TRBV21-1 combines with J gene TRBJ2-7; TRBD2 reflects the table's D call only, with no check against the DNA. TRBV21-1 is a recognized pseudogene. CDR3 length: 15 amino acids. The CDR3 sequence is CASSIGGGSSYEQYF. The CDR3, as DNA: TGTGCCAGCAGCATTGGGGGAGGGAGCTCCTACGAGCAGTACTTC.

V gene TRBV29-1 combines with J gene TRBJ2-4; no firm D call. Germline V gives CDR1 SQVTM, CDR2 ANQGSEA. Trimming pared 4 bases from V and 0 bases from J, leaving 10 bases between. This CDR3 has 14 amino acids. The CDR3 is CSVGSRLAKNIQYF. DNA for the CDR3: TGCAGCGTTGGGTCCAGGCTAGCCAAAAACATTCAGTACTTC. Drawing the rest from reference TRBV29-1 and TRBJ2-4, the complete variable domain is SAVISQKPSRDICQRGTSLTIQCQVDSQVTMMFWYRQQPGQSLTLIATANQGSEATYESGFVIDKFPISRPNLTFSTLTVSNMSPEDSSIYLCSVGSRLAKNIQYFGAGTRLSVL.

Turning to this clone: The sample has other DNA sequences that encode this CDR3 too. This rearrangement joins TRBV7-2 to TRBJ1-6; no clear D gene. The V gene lost 1 base and the J gene lost 7 bases, with 5 bases spanning the gap. The V gene's germline CDR1 is SGHTA and CDR2 FQGNSA. This CDR3 is built from 13 residues. CDR3 sequence (DNA): TGTGCCAGCAGCTTAGAACTAAATTCACCCCTCCACTTT. It translates to CASSLELNSPLHF. Looking up the rest from reference TRBV7-2 and TRBJ1-6 gives the full variable domain: GAGVSQSPSNKVTEKGKDVELRCDPISGHTALYWYRQSLGQGLEFLIYFQGNSAPDKSGLPSDRFSAERTGGSVSTLTIQRTQQEDSAVYLCASSLELNSPLHFGNGTRLTVT.

This chain connects TRBV7-9 to TRBJ2-7; 9 bases match TRBD1. V trimming: 5 bases; J trimming: 12 bases; junction bases outside the gene matches: 5. This CDR3 has 11 residues. CDR1 SEHNR and CDR2 FQNEAQ come from the germline V gene (reference sequence). DNA of the CDR3: TGTGCCAGCAGCACTGGGGACAGGGCGTACTTC. Residues: CASSTGDRAYF.

J is TRBJ2-7 and V is TRBV28; TRBD1 matches 9 bases. The CDR3 contains 15 residues. CDR1 and CDR2 from the germline V gene are MDHEN and SYDVKM. V lost 6 bases, J lost 2 bases, and 8 bases stayed unmatched. The CDR3 DNA reads TGTGCCAGCAGCCCCGGGACAGGGCTTCCCTACGAGCAGTACTTC. It translates to CASSPGTGLPYEQYF. Full variable domain (rest looked up from reference TRBV28 and TRBJ2-7): DVKVTQSSRYLVKRTGEKVFLECVQDMDHENMFWYRQDPGLGLRLIYFSYDVKMKEKGDIPEGYSVSREKKERFSLILESASTNQTSMYLCASSPGTGLPYEQYFGPGTRLTVT.

V gene TRBV19 combines with J gene TRBJ2-1; perhaps TRBD2 as D (5 bases). Trimming pared 3 bases from V and 6 bases from J, leaving 12 bases between. The CDR3 has 14 amino acids. Per germline, CDR1 LNHDA and CDR2 SQIVND (reference sequence). The DNA for the CDR3 is TGTGCCAGTAGTATGTGGACTGCCCCCAATGAGCAGTTCTTC. It codes for CASSMWTAPNEQFF.

The chain employs TRBV10-3 and TRBJ1-2, with TRBD1 matching over 9 bases. This CDR3 has 16 amino acids. Per germline, CDR1 ENHRY and CDR2 SYGVKD. V was pared by 4 bases and J by 2 bases, with 8 bases of the junction left unmatched. CDR3 protein: CAISAGDRDRNYGYTF. CDR3 DNA: TGTGCCATCAGTGCCGGGGACAGGGACCGAAACTATGGCTACACCTTC.

This clone was recorded a few times. The gene calls are TRBV28 and TRBJ2-7; the match to TRBD1 covers 9 bases. Germline V gives CDR1 MDHEN, CDR2 SYDVKM. The ends lost 9 bases at V and 6 bases at J; junction bases unmatched: 12. The CDR3 is made up of 14 amino acids. As DNA, the CDR3 is TGTGCCAGTAACTCTTGGGACAGGGAGCGCGAGCAGTACTTC. Its translation: CASNSWDREREQYF.

The CDR3 DNA reads as TGTGCCAGCAGCCCCGGGATAAAGGAGGGTGAGCAGTTCTTC. This translates into CASSPGIKEGEQFF. The chain employs TRBV7-2 and TRBJ2-1; TRBD2 is a possible D gene (6 bases). The V gene's germline CDR1 is SGHTA and CDR2 FQGNSA. The V end lost 5 bases, the J end lost 9 bases, and 17 bases lay between the germline ends. The CDR3 consists of 14 residues.

This clone has just one count. The J gene is TRBJ1-4, the V gene TRBV4-3; possibly TRBD1 for D (5 bases). This CDR3 has 16 amino acids. The germline CDR1 and CDR2 sequences are LGHNA and YSLEER. Trimming removed 4 bases from V and 4 bases from J, with 16 bases in between. The CDR3 loop is CASSPAGRALNEKLFF. The CDR3 DNA sequence: TGCGCCAGCAGCCCAGCGGGACGGGCCCTTAATGAAAAACTGTTTTTT.

The chain carries TRBV30 and TRBJ2-5; D is ambiguous. Germline V gives CDR1 GTSNPN, CDR2 SVGIG (reference sequence). V was trimmed by 1 base and J by 0 bases, leaving 6 bases between them. The CDR3 runs 13 residues. Written as DNA, the CDR3 is TGTGCCTGGAGTGCAGACTACCAAGAGACCCAGTACTTC. Translation gives CAWSADYQETQYF.

The chain couples TRBV5-1 to TRBJ2-3, with TRBD1 as a possible D gene (5 bases). Trimming took 3 bases from V and 0 from J, leaving 8 bases between them. CDR1 and CDR2 from the germline V gene are SGHRS and YFSETQ. The CDR3 runs 14 residues. CDR3 amino acids: CASSYGQSTDTQYF. The CDR3 coding sequence is TGCGCCAGCAGCTACGGACAAAGCACAGATACGCAGTATTTT.

The chain carries TRBV7-2 and TRBJ2-7, with D possibly TRBD1 on 6 matching bases. V gave up 3 bases and J gave up 6 bases, with 9 bases separating them. CDR1 is SGHTA, CDR2 FQGNSA, per germline. This CDR3 has 12 residues. CDR3 sequence: CASSFTGIEQYF. CDR3 nucleotides: TGTGCCAGCAGCTTTACAGGGATCGAGCAGTACTTC.

The chain joins TRBV5-1 to TRBJ2-7; 9 bases fit TRBD1. Trimming took 3 bases from V and 5 from J; bases not matched to a gene: 6. The germline V gene has CDR1 SGHRS and CDR2 YFSETQ. This CDR3 is built from 14 residues. The CDR3 sequence is CASSYRDRVDEQYF. As DNA, the CDR3 is TGCGCCAGCAGCTACCGGGACAGGGTCGACGAGCAGTACTTC. The full variable domain, with the rest looked up from reference TRBV5-1 and TRBJ2-7, is KAGVTQTPRYLIKTRGQQVTLSCSPISGHRSVSWYQQTPGQGLQFLFEYFSETQRNKGNFPGRFSGRQFSNSRSEMNVSTLELGDSALYLCASSYRDRVDEQYFGPGTRLTVT.